These 28 T cell receptor beta chains came from one sample sequenced in a study of identifying expanded T cells in peripheral blood. TCRdb keeps only in-frame clones here, not all; method: immunoSEQ multiplex PCR. The table shows some 75,000 clones, with 75% to 90% occurring only once. The sample comprised blood. The source of these receptors is a person between 18 and 75 years old in good health.

This clone occurred a few times. V is TRBV5-8 and J is TRBJ2-3, with a possible D match to TRBD2 (5 bases). The CDR3 is made up of 15 amino acids. V lost 0 bases and J 2 bases, leaving 10 bases between the germline ends. Germline V gene sequence: CDR1 SGHTS, CDR2 YDEGEE. CDR3 bases: TGTGCCAGCAGCTTGGTAGGCGGGTACACAGATACGCAGTATTTT. As protein: CASSLVGGYTDTQYF.

The chain combines TRBV4-3 with TRBJ1-1; D call uncertain. This CDR3 is 15 amino acids long. The V end lost 5 bases, the J end lost 0 bases, and 13 bases lay between the germline ends. Germline values: CDR1 LGHNA, CDR2 YSLEER. CDR3 DNA: TGCGCCAGCAGCAAATGGGCCCGATTGAACACTGAAGCTTTCTTT. This translates into CASSKWARLNTEAFF.

V usage is TRBV6-6 and J usage is TRBJ1-3, with D unclear. Germline assignment: CDR1 MNHNY and CDR2 SVGAGI (reference sequence). The V end was cut by 2 bases, the J end by 2 bases, with 7 bases between. The CDR3 is 14 amino acids. CDR3 in DNA: TGTGCCAGCAGTTACGGTGACCCTGGAAACACCATATATTTT. Protein product: CASSYGDPGNTIYF.

The V and J genes are TRBV14 and TRBJ1-6; no firm D call. This CDR3 comprises 16 residues. The germline V and J ends were trimmed by 0 bases and 11 bases, with 17 bases remaining between them. Germline V CDR1 and CDR2: SGHDN, FVKESK. The CDR3 region is CASSQDSKTFRAPLHF. The CDR3 nucleotides read TGTGCCAGCAGCCAAGATTCGAAGACCTTTAGGGCACCCCTCCACTTT.

The chain carries TRBV29-1 and TRBJ2-7; the D is unclear. CDR3 size: 12 residues. Trimming cost V 0 bases and J 4 bases, with 7 bases left between them. CDR1 is SQVTM and CDR2 is ANQGSEA in the germline V gene. For the CDR3, the DNA is TGCAGCGTTGAAGATCAAAGGTACGAGCAGTACTTC. Translation: CSVEDQRYEQYF.

This CDR3 is CASSEYGAGNNEQFF. In DNA form, the CDR3 reads TGTGCCAGCAGTGAATATGGGGCGGGAAACAATGAGCAGTTCTTC. The V call is TRBV25-1, the J call TRBJ2-1; D perhaps matches TRBD2 (6 bases). CDR3 length: 15 amino acids. The germline V gene has CDR1 MGHDK and CDR2 SYGVNS. The V and J ends lost 0 bases and 5 bases respectively, with 11 bases between them. The full variable domain, its missing parts supplied by reference TRBV25-1 and TRBJ2-1, is EADIYQTPRYLVIGTGKKITLECSQTMGHDKMYWYQQDPGMELHLIHYSYGVNSTEKGDLSSESTVSRIRTEHFPLTLESARPSHTSQYLCASSEYGAGNNEQFFGPGTRLTVL.

CDR3 region: CASSPNTGGGNIQYF. The DNA of the CDR3 is TGTGCCAGCAGTCCAAACACAGGGGGCGGTAACATTCAGTACTTC. The chain employs TRBV7-8 and TRBJ2-4; TRBD1 matches at 9 bases. The length of the CDR3 is 15 residues. CDR1 is SGHVS, CDR2 FQNEAQ, per germline. The ends lost 6 bases at V and 7 bases at J; junction bases unmatched: 10. The entire variable domain, with the rest obtained from reference TRBV7-8 and TRBJ2-4, is as follows: GAGVSQSPRYKVAKRGQDVALRCDPISGHVSLFWYQQALGQGPEFLTYFQNEAQLDKSGLPSDRFFAERPEGSVSTLKIQRTQQEDSAVYLCASSPNTGGGNIQYFGAGTRLSVL.

The gene calls are TRBV29-1 and TRBJ1-2, with no clear D. V was cut by 3 bases and J by 4 bases, with 15 bases left in between. Germline V gives CDR1 SQVTM, CDR2 ANQGSEA. The CDR3 spans 14 residues. CDR3 region: CSVELGDPSYGYTF. CDR3 coding DNA: TGCAGCGTTGAGCTTGGGGATCCCAGCTATGGCTACACCTTC.

This clone is a singleton in its sample. V is TRBV28 and J is TRBJ1-5; 7 nucleotides line up with TRBD1. This CDR3 comprises 16 residues. V trimming: 6 bases; J trimming: 4 bases; junction bases outside the gene matches: 12. Germline V lookup: CDR1 MDHEN, CDR2 SYDVKM. CDR3 in DNA: TGTGCCAGCAGCCCTCGGGCGACAGGGAAAAATCAGCCCCAGCATTTT. As protein: CASSPRATGKNQPQHF.

The CDR3 DNA reads TGTGCCAGCAGTTTATTCTTTCAGGAAGCTTTCTTT. Translation: CASSLFFQEAFF. V and J are TRBV28 and TRBJ1-1, with D unclear. V was pared by 1 base and J by 8 bases, with 8 bases between. The CDR3 contains 12 residues. The germline CDR1 and CDR2 sequences are MDHEN and SYDVKM.

This CDR3 is CASSLGPTGGIRTQYF. In nucleotides, the CDR3 is TGTGCCAGCAGCTTGGGCCCGACAGGGGGCATAAGAACCCAGTACTTC. J is TRBJ2-5 and V is TRBV5-6; 10 positions match TRBD1. Germline V CDR1 and CDR2: SGHDT, YYEEEE. The ends lost 0 bases at V and 8 bases at J; junction bases unmatched: 10. The CDR3 sequence is 16 residues long. The full variable domain, with the rest looked up from reference TRBV5-6 and TRBJ2-5, is DAGVTQSPTHLIKTRGQQVTLRCSPKSGHDTVSWYQQALGQGPQFIFQYYEEEERQRGNFPDRFSGHQFPNYSSELNVNALLLGDSALYLCASSLGPTGGIRTQYFGPGTRLLVL.

This clone was seen more than once but under ten times. The V and J genes are TRBV28 and TRBJ2-4; D unclear. CDR3 size: 18 residues. The ends were cut back, 4 bases at V and 0 bases at J, with 19 bases in the middle. Per the germline V gene, CDR1 is MDHEN and CDR2 is SYDVKM. CDR3 loop: CASSSRYFRALAKNIQYF. The DNA for the CDR3 is TGTGCCAGCAGTTCACGGTATTTCCGGGCTTTAGCCAAAAACATTCAGTACTTC.

This clone was seen just once. V and J are TRBV6-5 and TRBJ2-3; D is possibly TRBD2 (5 bases). The CDR3 totals 15 residues. The V and J ends lost 2 bases and 2 bases respectively, with 11 bases between them. Germline V CDR1 and CDR2: MNHEY, SVGAGI. The CDR3 DNA is TGTGCCAGCAGTTACGGAGCGGCCATCACAGATACGCAGTATTTT. As protein: CASSYGAAITDTQYF.

This sequence joins TRBV7-2 and TRBJ2-5; TRBD2 aligns across 10 bases. The germline V gene has CDR1 SGHTA and CDR2 FQGNSA. This CDR3 contains 15 residues. With 0 bases clipped from V and 5 bases from J, the junction kept 3 bases outside the gene matches. The DNA of the CDR3 is TGTGCCAGCAGCTTAGCCGGGACTAGCGTTGAGACCCAGTACTTC. Encoded protein: CASSLAGTSVETQYF.

This chain links TRBV7-3 with TRBJ2-5; D remains unclear. Between the trimmed V and J ends, which lost 11 bases and 6 bases, there was a span of 16 bases. Germline CDR1 SGHTA, CDR2 FQGTGA. The CDR3 is 12 amino acids. In DNA form, the CDR3 reads TGTGCCCCCGACTTTGGCTCAAAGACCCAGTACTTC. This codes for CAPDFGSKTQYF.

The chain carries TRBV7-2 and TRBJ2-7; TRBD1 matches 7 bases. Germline lookup yields CDR1 SGHTA and CDR2 FQGNSA. J was trimmed by 6 bases and V by 6 bases; bases with no gene match: 2. This CDR3 has 11 residues. CDR3 coding DNA: TGTGCCAGCAGGGGACAGACCGAGCAGTACTTC. It encodes CASRGQTEQYF.

The genes are TRBV28 and TRBJ2-2; D might be TRBD1 (6 bases). In germline, CDR1 is MDHEN, CDR2 SYDVKM. Trimming pared 4 bases from V and 15 bases from J, leaving 27 bases between. This CDR3 region has 16 residues. This chain's CDR3 is CASSSPRRTGFGSLFF. The CDR3 DNA is TGTGCCAGCAGTTCCCCTCGTCGAACAGGGTTCGGTTCGTTGTTTTTT.

The chain uses TRBV29-1 and TRBJ2-2, with D possibly matching TRBD1 (5 bases). V was shortened by 4 bases and J by 1 base, with 16 bases between the two germline ends. The germline V gene encodes CDR1 SQVTM and CDR2 ANQGSEA. This CDR3 is built from 16 residues. Written as DNA, the CDR3 is TGCAGCGTTGTATTTTTCGGAACAGGGAACACCGGGGAGCTGTTTTTT. This sequence encodes CSVVFFGTGNTGELFF.

This chain uses TRBV30 with TRBJ2-7; D is possibly TRBD1 or TRBD2 (5 bases each). Germline values: CDR1 GTSNPN, CDR2 SVGIG (reference sequence). The CDR3 extends over 14 amino acids. Deletions cut 5 bases from V and 7 bases from J, with 21 bases between. CDR3 residues: CAWGIGHQSGEQYF. The CDR3 DNA sequence: TGTGCCTGGGGGATCGGACACCAGTCGGGAGAGCAGTACTTC.

This sequence joins TRBV5-1 and TRBJ1-1; 9 bases map to TRBD1. In germline, CDR1 is SGHRS, CDR2 YFSETQ. The CDR3 runs to 15 residues. The ends lost 4 bases at V and 2 bases at J; junction bases unmatched: 6. The CDR3 DNA reads as TGCGCCAGCAGCGGCCACAGGGGGCTTAACACTGAAGCTTTCTTT. Protein: CASSGHRGLNTEAFF.

The rearrangement links TRBV5-6 to TRBJ1-1; D ambiguous. CDR1 SGHDT and CDR2 YYEEEE come from the germline V gene. V lost 4 bases to trimming and J lost 2 bases, with 6 bases between them. The CDR3 contains 12 residues. CDR3 region: CASSHYNTEAFF. CDR3 nucleotide sequence: TGTGCCAGCAGCCACTATAACACTGAAGCTTTCTTT.

The CDR3 DNA reads TGTGCCAGCAAATGGGCTGCGAACACCGGGGAGCTGTTTTTT. It is translated as CASKWAANTGELFF. The chain is built from TRBV7-2 and TRBJ2-2; D is uncertain. Germline assignment: CDR1 SGHTA and CDR2 FQGNSA. Trimming cost V 7 bases and J 0 bases, with 9 bases left between them. This CDR3 has 14 residues.

The V and J genes are TRBV9 and TRBJ1-4; possibly TRBD1 for D (5 bases). The CDR3 has 17 residues. V dropped 3 bases and J dropped 2 bases, with 17 bases sitting between them. CDR1 SGDLS and CDR2 YYNGEE come from the germline V gene. As DNA, the CDR3 is TGTGCCAGCAGCGGAGGACGCAGTGGGGCCACTAATGAAAAACTGTTTTTT. Translation: CASSGGRSGATNEKLFF.

The chain joins TRBV5-1 to TRBJ1-4; 7 nucleotides agree with TRBD1. Germline CDR1 is SGHRS and CDR2 is YFSETQ. CDR3 length equals 16 residues. The ends lost 1 base at V and 0 bases at J; junction bases unmatched: 3. In DNA, the CDR3 is TGCGCCAGCAGCTTGAGGGGGCCTGCAACTAATGAAAAACTGTTTTTT. Protein: CASSLRGPATNEKLFF.

The rearrangement uses TRBV7-6 and TRBJ1-2; 10 bases fit TRBD1. The V segment lost 5 bases and the J segment 6 bases; nucleotides outside the gene matches: 9. Germline CDR1 SGHVS, CDR2 FNYEAQ. The CDR3 covers 15 residues. The CDR3 loop is CASSKGQGPGDGYTF. The CDR3 coding sequence is TGTGCCAGCAGCAAGGGACAGGGGCCTGGCGATGGCTACACCTTC. The full variable domain, rest sourced from reference TRBV7-6 and TRBJ1-2, is GAGVSQSPRYKVTKRGQDVALRCDPISGHVSLYWYRQALGQGPEFLTYFNYEAQQDKSGLPNDRFSAERPEGSISTLTIQRTEQRDSAMYRCASSKGQGPGDGYTFGSGTRLTVV.

This chain links TRBV28 with TRBJ2-5, with TRBD2 matching over 11 bases. V shed 5 bases and J 4 bases; nucleotides not matched to a gene: 3. Germline lookup yields CDR1 MDHEN and CDR2 SYDVKM. This CDR3 is 14 amino acids long. CDR3 bases: TGTGCCAGCAGTACAGGACTAGCGGGAGAGACCCAGTACTTC. It codes for CASSTGLAGETQYF.

The chain employs TRBV9 and TRBJ2-7; D may correspond to TRBD1 or TRBD2 (5 bases each). Germline V CDR1 and CDR2: SGDLS, YYNGEE. The germline V and J ends were trimmed by 4 bases and 3 bases, with 14 bases remaining between them. The CDR3 sequence is 14 residues long. The CDR3 region has the DNA TGTGCCAGCAGCTTCTCCCGGGACGGCTACGAGCAGTACTTC. Its protein is CASSFSRDGYEQYF.

The J gene is TRBJ2-3, the V gene TRBV7-6; D gene ambiguous. Trimming removed 5 bases at V and 0 bases at J, with 6 bases between. Germline CDR1 reads SGHVS; CDR2 reads FNYEAQ. There are 13 residues in the CDR3. The CDR3: CASSPASTDTQYF. The CDR3 DNA sequence: TGTGCCAGCAGCCCTGCTAGCACAGATACGCAGTATTTT.